One and the same sample provided the 19 T cell receptor beta chains below, sequenced in a study of T-cell memory formation after mild COVID-19. TCRdb re-analysed the 5' RACE reads in MiXCR, keeping a single row per CDR3 protein. This table holds approximately 490,000 distinct CDR3 sequences, approximately 20% found once. The sequencing sample was made of PBMCs or a T cell subset sorted from them (not recorded which). Source of these receptors: an adult woman who had mild COVID-19 (a few samples of this study predate the infection). Cell type and time point are not known.

The rearrangement links TRBV5-6 to TRBJ2-1; D is possibly TRBD2 (6 bases). Trimming pared 2 bases from V and 9 bases from J, leaving 18 bases between. Germline V gene data show CDR1 as SGHDT and CDR2 as YYEEEE. This CDR3 comprises 15 residues. In DNA, the CDR3 is TGTGCCAGCAGCTTCTTACTAGCCGGCCCCAGTGAGCAGTTCTTC. It translates to CASSFLLAGPSEQFF. The full variable domain, with the rest looked up from reference TRBV5-6 and TRBJ2-1, is DAGVTQSPTHLIKTRGQQVTLRCSPKSGHDTVSWYQQALGQGPQFIFQYYEEEERQRGNFPDRFSGHQFPNYSSELNVNALLLGDSALYLCASSFLLAGPSEQFFGPGTRLTVL.

This clonotype was detected a few times. CDR3 sequence: CASSQDSEPGELFF. Written as DNA, the CDR3 is TGCGCCAGCAGCCAAGATTCAGAGCCCGGGGAGCTGTTTTTT. This sequence joins TRBV4-3 and TRBJ2-2; no firm D call. V was clipped by 0 bases and J by 6 bases, with 8 bases between them. The CDR3 extends over 14 amino acids. Germline values: CDR1 LGHNA, CDR2 YSLEER.

The chain recombines TRBV5-5 with TRBJ2-5, with TRBD2 as a possible D gene (6 bases). The CDR3 length is 13 residues. Per the germline V gene, CDR1 is SGHKS and CDR2 is YYEKEE (reference sequence). Trimming took 6 bases from V and 0 from J, leaving 9 bases between them. The CDR3 DNA is TGTGCCAGCATGCTAGCGTACCAAGAGACCCAGTACTTC. Protein product: CASMLAYQETQYF.

The chain recombines TRBV5-1 with TRBJ2-5, with 12 positions matching TRBD1. CDR3 length equals 15 residues. V was clipped by 4 bases and J by 5 bases; unmatched bases: 6. Germline V gene lookup returns CDR1 SGHRS and CDR2 YFSETQ. CDR3 in DNA: TGCGCCAGCAGCACCGGGACAGGGGGCGTGGAGACCCAGTACTTC. Protein product: CASSTGTGGVETQYF.

This rearrangement joins TRBV5-6 to TRBJ2-7; D is perhaps TRBD2 (5 bases). Germline CDR1 and CDR2: SGHDT and YYEEEE. The CDR3 totals 15 residues. Trimming removed 4 bases at V and 0 bases at J, with 14 bases between. CDR3 loop: CASSQDGESSYEQYF. In DNA, the CDR3 is TGTGCCAGCAGCCAGGACGGGGAGAGCTCCTACGAGCAGTACTTC.

This clonotype was detected only a few times. The chain joins TRBV7-2 to TRBJ2-7; TRBD2 aligns across 13 bases. V lost 2 bases and J lost 5; bases outside the gene matches: 6. Germline V gene data show CDR1 as SGHTA and CDR2 as FQGNSA. CDR3 length equals 16 residues. CDR3 sequence: CASSLMGLAGTDEQYF. The CDR3 DNA reads TGTGCCAGCAGCTTAATGGGACTAGCGGGAACCGACGAGCAGTACTTC.

Many counts were recorded for this clonotype. The CDR3 DNA is TGCGCCAGCAGCCAAGATGGGAGCGGGGGGTACAATGAGCAGTTCTTC. The encoded protein is CASSQDGSGGYNEQFF. This chain links TRBV4-1 with TRBJ2-1; 9 bases map to TRBD2. Germline CDR1 and CDR2: MGHRA and YSYEKL. CDR3 length equals 16 residues. V lost 0 bases, J lost 4 bases, and 4 bases stayed unmatched.

The rearrangement links TRBV7-8 to TRBJ2-1; a weak D match, TRBD1 (5 bases). Per the germline V gene, CDR1 is SGHVS and CDR2 is FQNEAQ. The CDR3 runs to 16 residues. Deletions cut 5 bases from V and 2 bases from J, with 16 bases between. The CDR3 loop reads CASSRRDSLPYNEQFF. CDR3 nucleotide sequence: TGTGCCAGCAGCCGCCGAGACAGCCTCCCCTACAATGAGCAGTTCTTC.

This clonotype was detected ten times or more. The V and J genes are TRBV6-5 and TRBJ2-7, with TRBD1 matching 8 bases. This CDR3 spans 14 amino acids. In germline, CDR1 is MNHEY, CDR2 SVGAGI. The trim removed 1 base at V and 5 bases at J, leaving 4 bases unmatched. The CDR3 loop is CASSYYRTGHEQYF. DNA for the CDR3: TGTGCCAGCAGTTACTATCGGACAGGGCACGAGCAGTACTTC.

The sample holds a few counts of this clonotype. The chain uses TRBV30 and TRBJ2-7; D unresolved. Germline values: CDR1 GTSNPN, CDR2 SVGIG (reference sequence). With 3 bases removed from V and 2 bases from J, the gap between germline ends came to 8 bases. The CDR3 spans 12 residues. For the CDR3, the DNA is TGTGCCTGGAGGTTTGCCACCTACGAGCAGTACTTC. Translation: CAWRFATYEQYF.

The rearrangement uses TRBV11-3 and TRBJ2-2; 10 nucleotides agree with TRBD1. The CDR3 covers 14 residues. Looked up from germline, CDR1 is SGHNT and CDR2 is YENEEA. The ends lost 4 bases at V and 13 bases at J; junction bases unmatched: 9. The CDR3 DNA follows: TGTGCCAGCAGCTCTTCTGGGACAGGGGAACCGCTGTTTTTT. Protein sequence: CASSSSGTGEPLFF. The entire variable domain, with the rest obtained from reference TRBV11-3 and TRBJ2-2, is as follows: EAGVVQSPRYKIIEKKQPVAFWCNPISGHNTLYWYLQNLGQGPELLIRYENEEAVDDSQLPKDRFSAERLKGVDSTLKIQPAELGDSAVYLCASSSSGTGEPLFFGEGSRLTVL.

The chain carries TRBV24-1 and TRBJ1-2; D possibly corresponds to TRBD1 (6 bases). Germline loops: CDR1 KGHDR, CDR2 SFDVKD. There are 12 residues in the CDR3. Trimming pared 4 bases from V and 8 bases from J, leaving 10 bases between. The CDR3 nucleotides read TGTGCCACCAGTGACTACAGGGAAGGCTACACCTTC. Translation gives CATSDYREGYTF.

On this clonotype itself: One end of the junction does not line up with germline, which may come from a read error. This sequence joins TRBV6-1 and TRBJ2-5; 8 bases are shared with TRBD2. This CDR3 is 12 amino acids long. Looked up from germline, CDR1 is MNHNS and CDR2 is SASEGT. CDR3 sequence: CANGLAGNDGCF. The CDR3 DNA sequence: TGTGCCAATGGACTAGCCGGGAATGACGGGTGCTTC.

This rearrangement joins TRBV7-6 to TRBJ2-3; D gene ambiguous. Trimming shortened V by 8 bases and J by 2 bases, and 8 bases separated the two germline ends. Germline V gene sequence: CDR1 SGHVS, CDR2 FNYEAQ. This CDR3 region has 12 residues. CDR3 in amino acids: CASCGSTDTQYF. Written as DNA, the CDR3 is TGTGCCAGCTGCGGCTCCACAGATACGCAGTATTTT.

This clonotype was counted between two and nine times. The chain employs TRBV14 and TRBJ2-1; D is uncertain. With 5 bases removed from V and 6 bases from J, the gap between germline ends came to 11 bases. CDR1 and CDR2 (germline): SGHDN, FVKESK. The CDR3 spans 13 residues. The CDR3 DNA follows: TGTGCCAGCAGCTCTTCCAAGGCCAATGAGCAGTTCTTC. This sequence encodes CASSSSKANEQFF. The entire variable domain, with the rest obtained from reference TRBV14 and TRBJ2-1, is as follows: EAGVTQFPSHSVIEKGQTVTLRCDPISGHDNLYWYRRVMGKEIKFLLHFVKESKQDESGMPNNRFLAERTGGTYSTLKVQPAELEDSGVYFCASSSSKANEQFFGPGTRLTVL.

This chain joins TRBV18 and TRBJ1-4; 7 bases fit TRBD1. CDR3 length: 15 residues. V lost 3 bases, J lost 4 bases, and 5 bases stayed unmatched. CDR1 and CDR2 (germline): KGHSH, LQKENI. In nucleotides, the CDR3 is TGTGCCAGCTCACCGCGGACAGGTCTTAATGAAAAACTGTTTTTT. Its translation is CASSPRTGLNEKLFF.

This clonotype was seen only a few times. V and J are TRBV30 and TRBJ2-6, with a tentative D call TRBD1 (5 bases). V was pared by 1 base and J by 0 bases, with 7 bases between. CDR3 length: 15 amino acids. Germline assignment: CDR1 GTSNPN and CDR2 SVGIG (reference sequence). CDR3 sequence (DNA): TGTGCCTGGAGTGGACAGTCCTCTGGGGCCAACGTCCTGACTTTC. Its protein is CAWSGQSSGANVLTF. The full variable domain, with the rest looked up from reference TRBV30 and TRBJ2-6, is SQTIHQWPATLVQPVGSPLSLECTVEGTSNPNLYWYRQAAGRGLQLLFYSVGIGQISSEVPQNLSASRPQDRQFILSSKKLLLSDSGFYLCAWSGQSSGANVLTFGAGSRLTVL.

The chain uses TRBV24-1 and TRBJ1-2; unclear D gene. CDR1 and CDR2 from the germline V gene are KGHDR and SFDVKD. The V end lost 4 bases, the J end lost 4 bases, and 9 bases lay between the germline ends. CDR3 length: 13 residues. The CDR3 sequence: CATSDPGSYGYTF. CDR3 DNA: TGTGCCACCAGTGACCCCGGGAGCTATGGCTACACCTTC.

This chain uses TRBV9 with TRBJ2-5; 9 bases are shared with TRBD2. Germline-derived CDR1 and CDR2 are SGDLS and YYNGEE. This CDR3 has 14 amino acids. The V and J ends lost 6 bases and 6 bases, in that order; junction bases with no gene match: 9. The CDR3 DNA reads TGTGCCAGCAACGAGGGGACTAGCAGTCAGACCCAGTACTTC. Its translation: CASNEGTSSQTQYF.